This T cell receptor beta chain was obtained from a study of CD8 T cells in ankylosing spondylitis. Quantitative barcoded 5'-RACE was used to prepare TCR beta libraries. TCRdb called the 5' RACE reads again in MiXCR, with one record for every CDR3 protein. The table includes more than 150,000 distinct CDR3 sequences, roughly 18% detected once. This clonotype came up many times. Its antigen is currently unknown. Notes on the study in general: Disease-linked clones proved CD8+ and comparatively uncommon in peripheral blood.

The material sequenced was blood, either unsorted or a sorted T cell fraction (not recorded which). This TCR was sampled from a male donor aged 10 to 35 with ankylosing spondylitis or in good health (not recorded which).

The CDR3 DNA reads as TGTGCCAGCACCACCCGGGACAGGAAGCGGGAGTTAGGGCCTAATGAGCAGTTCTTC. Translated: CASTTRDRKRELGPNEQFF. This sequence joins TRBV2 and TRBJ2-1, with D perhaps being TRBD1 or TRBD2 (8 bases each). The CDR3 sequence is 19 residues long. The germline CDR1 and CDR2 sequences are SNHLY and FYNNEI. V was trimmed by 7 bases and J by 7 bases, leaving 32 bases between them.